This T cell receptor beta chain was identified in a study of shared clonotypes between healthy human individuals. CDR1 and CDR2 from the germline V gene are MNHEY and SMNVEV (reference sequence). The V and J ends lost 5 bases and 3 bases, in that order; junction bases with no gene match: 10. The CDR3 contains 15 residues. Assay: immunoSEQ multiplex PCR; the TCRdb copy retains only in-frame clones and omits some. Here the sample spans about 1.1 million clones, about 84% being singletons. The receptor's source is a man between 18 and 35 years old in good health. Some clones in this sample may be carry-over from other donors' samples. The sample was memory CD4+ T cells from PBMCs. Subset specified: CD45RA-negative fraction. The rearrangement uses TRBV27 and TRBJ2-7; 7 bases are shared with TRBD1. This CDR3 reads CASSPHTRQGYEQYF. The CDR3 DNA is TGTGCCAGCAGTCCCCATACCCGACAGGGCTACGAGCAGTACTTC.